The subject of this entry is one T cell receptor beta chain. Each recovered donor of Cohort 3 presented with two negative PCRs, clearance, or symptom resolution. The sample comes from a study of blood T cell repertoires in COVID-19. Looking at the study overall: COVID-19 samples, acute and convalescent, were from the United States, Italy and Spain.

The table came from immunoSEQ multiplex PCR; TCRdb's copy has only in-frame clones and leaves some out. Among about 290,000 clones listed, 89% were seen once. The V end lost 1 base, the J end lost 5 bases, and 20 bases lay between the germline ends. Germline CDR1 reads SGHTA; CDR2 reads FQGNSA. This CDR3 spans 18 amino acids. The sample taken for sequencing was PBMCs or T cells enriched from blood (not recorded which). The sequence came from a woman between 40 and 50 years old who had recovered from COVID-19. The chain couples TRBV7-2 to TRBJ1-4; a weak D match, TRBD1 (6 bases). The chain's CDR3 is CTSSLVTVVSGANEKLFF. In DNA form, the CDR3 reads TGTACCAGCAGCTTAGTTACCGTCGTCTCAGGGGCGAATGAAAAACTGTTTTTT.